This passage covers 17 T cell receptor beta chains from one sample sequenced in a study of blood T cell repertoires in COVID-19. Profiling relied on immunoSEQ multiplex PCR, and the TCRdb table lists in-frame clones only, not all of them. Of more than 110,000 clones in the sample, more than 70% were seen once. The sequencing sample was made of peripheral blood. The receptor source for this set is a man aged 45 to 65 with active or convalescent COVID-19.

The chain is built from TRBV6-1 and TRBJ1-1; D ambiguous. From germline, CDR1 is MNHNS and CDR2 SASEGT. This CDR3 has 14 residues. V lost 0 bases and J 10 bases, leaving 15 bases between the germline ends. The CDR3 here is CASSEAVVRFLAFF. The CDR3 DNA is TGTGCCAGCAGTGAAGCGGTAGTCAGGTTTTTAGCTTTCTTT.

The rearrangement joins TRBV4-1 to TRBJ1-3; D call uncertain. Germline V lookup: CDR1 MGHRA, CDR2 YSYEKL. V lost 1 base and J lost 0, with 10 bases in between. CDR3 length: 16 residues. This CDR3 reads CASSQVSRLSGNTIYF. CDR3 DNA: TGCGCCAGCAGCCAAGTTAGTCGTCTCTCTGGAAACACCATATATTTT.

The V call is TRBV7-2, the J call TRBJ1-3, with D possibly TRBD1 on 6 matching bases. The ends were cut back, 5 bases at V and 3 bases at J, with 14 bases in the middle. The germline CDR1 and CDR2 sequences are SGHTA and FQGNSA. The CDR3 is made up of 15 amino acids. The CDR3 coding sequence is TGTGCCAGCAGCACGACCGCGGACAGTGGAAACACCATATATTTT. Protein: CASSTTADSGNTIYF. Supplemented by reference TRBV7-2 and TRBJ1-3, the full variable domain reads GAGVSQSPSNKVTEKGKDVELRCDPISGHTALYWYRQSLGQGLEFLIYFQGNSAPDKSGLPSDRFSAERTGGSVSTLTIQRTQQEDSAVYLCASSTTADSGNTIYFGEGSWLTVV.

This clone is categorized as medium-sized (0.01 to 0.1%). The J gene is TRBJ2-7, the V gene TRBV3-1 (or the pseudogene TRBV3-2); TRBD2 matches at 13 bases. CDR1 and CDR2 from the germline V gene are LGHDT and YNNKEL (reference sequence). V shed 4 bases, J shed 7 bases, and the junction held 16 bases outside the gene matches. The CDR3 covers 18 residues. Here the CDR3 DNA reads TGTGCCAGCAGCCGCAGGGGCTCAGGACTAGCGGGAGTGTGGGAGCAGTACTTC. Translated, it gives CASSRRGSGLAGVWEQYF.

The CDR3 loop is CASSLSPLINTEAFF. The CDR3 bases are TGTGCCAGCAGCTTGTCTCCACTCATTAACACTGAAGCTTTCTTT. The gene calls are TRBV7-6 and TRBJ1-1; no reliable D call. V was trimmed by 3 bases and J by 2 bases, leaving 13 bases between them. Germline loops: CDR1 SGHVS, CDR2 FNYEAQ. This CDR3 is built from 15 residues.

The rearrangement joins TRBV28 to TRBJ1-1; a weak D match, TRBD1 (5 bases). Germline CDR1 is MDHEN and CDR2 is SYDVKM. The CDR3 is 18 amino acids. The V and J ends lost 3 bases and 2 bases respectively, with 22 bases between them. The CDR3 protein is CASSFLFRQGRANTEAFF. CDR3 coding DNA: TGTGCCAGCAGTTTTCTCTTCCGGCAGGGTAGGGCAAACACTGAAGCTTTCTTT.

The sample holds one count of this clone. The chain uses TRBV9 and TRBJ1-3; 9 bases map to TRBD1. This CDR3 is built from 17 residues. Germline CDR1 is SGDLS and CDR2 is YYNGEE. V lost 0 bases and J lost 0; bases outside the gene matches: 4. Here the CDR3 reads CASSVAGQGLSGNTIYF. CDR3 sequence (DNA): TGTGCCAGCAGCGTAGCGGGACAGGGACTCTCTGGAAACACCATATATTTT. The complete variable domain, with remaining parts taken from reference TRBV9 and TRBJ1-3, reads DSGVTQTPKHLITATGQRVTLRCSPRSGDLSVYWYQQSLDQGLQFLIQYYNGEERAKGNILERFSAQQFPDLHSELNLSSLELGDSALYFCASSVAGQGLSGNTIYFGEGSWLTVV.

V and J are TRBV7-9 and TRBJ2-1, with D perhaps matching TRBD1 (6 bases). V was cut by 5 bases and J by 6 bases, with 14 bases left in between. This CDR3 is 14 amino acids long. Germline assignment: CDR1 SEHNR and CDR2 FQNEAQ (reference sequence). The CDR3 here is CASSPRDTVNEQFF. DNA for the CDR3: TGTGCCAGCAGCCCAAGGGACACGGTCAATGAGCAGTTCTTC.

A note on this clone: This sample also contains other DNA sequences that code for the same CDR3. This chain links TRBV18 with TRBJ1-1, with 9 bases matching TRBD1. The CDR3 is 14 amino acids. V gave up 3 bases and J gave up 1 base; unmatched junction bases: 0. Germline values: CDR1 KGHSH, CDR2 LQKENI. CDR3: CASSPGQGNTEAFF. CDR3 sequence (DNA): TGTGCCAGCTCACCGGGACAGGGGAACACTGAAGCTTTCTTT.

This clone was recorded many times. This sequence joins TRBV29-1 and TRBJ1-3, with D possibly matching TRBD1 (5 bases). V was clipped by 1 base and J by 0 bases, with 10 bases between them. The CDR3 has 15 amino acids. CDR1 is SQVTM and CDR2 is ANQGSEA in the germline V gene. The CDR3 DNA sequence: TGCAGCGTTGAAGCATCAGGGCGCTCTGGAAACACCATATATTTT. Protein sequence: CSVEASGRSGNTIYF.

The chain's CDR3 is CASSDSTGAYHSNQPQHF. CDR3 coding DNA: TGTGCCAGCAGTGACTCAACAGGGGCATATCATAGCAATCAGCCCCAGCATTTT. The chain carries TRBV6-4 and TRBJ1-5; 7 bases align to TRBD1. The germline V gene encodes CDR1 MRHNA and CDR2 SNTAGT. There are 18 residues in the CDR3. V gave up 0 bases and J gave up 0 bases; unmatched junction bases: 8.

V and J are TRBV28 and TRBJ1-1; 7 bases fit TRBD1. The V and J ends lost 3 bases and 5 bases, in that order; junction bases with no gene match: 9. Germline loops: CDR1 MDHEN, CDR2 SYDVKM. CDR3 size: 15 residues. In DNA, the CDR3 is TGTGCCAGCAGTTTGATCCGGGCAGGGGGAACTGAAGCTTTCTTT. This encodes CASSLIRAGGTEAFF. Full variable domain (outside the CDR3, taken from reference TRBV28 and TRBJ1-1): DVKVTQSSRYLVKRTGEKVFLECVQDMDHENMFWYRQDPGLGLRLIYFSYDVKMKEKGDIPEGYSVSREKKERFSLILESASTNQTSMYLCASSLIRAGGTEAFFGQGTRLTVV.

As concerns this clone: This CDR3 is also generated by other DNA sequences in the sample. The chain combines TRBV7-3 with TRBJ2-3; D may be TRBD2 (6 bases). Germline assignment: CDR1 SGHTA and CDR2 FQGTGA. The ends were cut back, 5 bases at V and 0 bases at J, with 9 bases in the middle. The CDR3 totals 14 residues. The CDR3 bases are TGTGCCAGCAGCCCAGGACTAAGCACAGATACGCAGTATTTT. Translating gives CASSPGLSTDTQYF.

J is TRBJ2-1 and V is TRBV7-3; maybe TRBD1 (5 bases). Germline CDR1 SGHTA, CDR2 FQGTGA. Between the trimmed V and J ends, which lost 1 base and 4 bases, there was a span of 8 bases. The CDR3 consists of 14 residues. The CDR3 bases are TGTGCCAGCAGCTTAAGGGGCACTTACAATGAGCAGTTCTTC. Protein sequence: CASSLRGTYNEQFF.

The rearrangement joins TRBV28 to TRBJ1-1; D is unclear. Germline CDR1 MDHEN, CDR2 SYDVKM. This CDR3 is built from 14 residues. Trimming removed 3 bases from V and 6 bases from J, with 14 bases in between. The CDR3 region has the DNA TGTGCCAGCAGTTTCCAAGCTGTGGGCGCTGAAGCTTTCTTT. Its protein is CASSFQAVGAEAFF.

The V call is TRBV28, the J call TRBJ1-4, with no clear D. Germline lookup yields CDR1 MDHEN and CDR2 SYDVKM. The CDR3 length is 14 residues. Trimming left V 6 bases short and J 1 base short, with 9 bases between. The CDR3 region has the DNA TGTGCCAGCAGGAGAGGTCTAACTAATGAAAAACTGTTTTTT. This sequence encodes CASRRGLTNEKLFF.

The chain is built from TRBV30 and TRBJ1-2; TRBD1 matches 9 bases. The ends lost 2 bases at V and 4 bases at J; junction bases unmatched: 5. Germline loops: CDR1 GTSNPN, CDR2 SVGIG (reference sequence). This CDR3 contains 14 residues. The CDR3: CAWSMDRGSYGYTF. DNA for the CDR3: TGTGCCTGGAGTATGGACAGGGGTAGCTATGGCTACACCTTC. The full variable domain, completed using reference TRBV30 and TRBJ1-2, is SQTIHQWPATLVQPVGSPLSLECTVEGTSNPNLYWYRQAAGRGLQLLFYSVGIGQISSEVPQNLSASRPQDRQFILSSKKLLLSDSGFYLCAWSMDRGSYGYTFGSGTRLTVV.